This entry lists 32 T cell receptor beta chains sequenced from one sample in a study of blood T cells in healthy people across ages. Next came a second PCR, run for about 7 to 12 cycles, which used a sample-barcoded 5' primer along with a J-beta primer mix. TCRdb recomputed calls from the 5' RACE reads with MiXCR, one row per CDR3 protein. There are hundreds of thousands of distinct CDR3 sequences in the sample; about three fifths occur only once, and 20% to 25% lies in the top ten. Sequences were obtained from blood. The receptors here all came from a man younger than 45 in good health.

The V call is TRBV7-9, the J call TRBJ2-5, with TRBD1 as a possible D gene (5 bases). Near its end, the DNA agrees better with TRBJ2-7, so the J call may be wrong. CDR1 is SEHNR and CDR2 is FQNEAQ in the germline V gene (reference sequence). CDR3 length: 16 amino acids. As DNA, the CDR3 is TGTGCCAGCAGCTTTTCCTCTCTGACAGTACCGGGCGAGCAGTACTTC. Amino acids: CASSFSSLTVPGEQYF.

The CDR3 DNA is TGTGCCAGCAGCCCACTGGTGACAGGAGAAGAGACCCAGTACTTC. This sequence encodes CASSPLVTGEETQYF. The rearrangement uses TRBV6-5 and TRBJ2-5, with D possibly TRBD1 on 6 matching bases. CDR1 is MNHEY, CDR2 SVGAGI, per germline. The CDR3 loop spans 15 amino acids. Trimming removed 6 bases from V and 3 bases from J, with 17 bases in between.

This chain links TRBV12-3 or TRBV12-4 with TRBJ1-1; 7 bases line up with TRBD1. Trimming took 6 bases from V and 7 from J; bases not matched to a gene: 5. This CDR3 is 12 amino acids long. In DNA form, the CDR3 reads TGTGCCAGCAGCCAAGACAGGGTTGAAGCTTTCTTT. Translating it yields CASSQDRVEAFF.

This clonotype was detected only a few times. V gene TRBV20-1 combines with J gene TRBJ1-2; 7 bases are a match to TRBD1. Germline CDR1 DFQATT, CDR2 SNEGSKA (reference sequence). V lost 0 bases to trimming and J lost 3 bases; unmatched junction nucleotides: 4. There are 14 residues in the CDR3. CDR3 in DNA: TGCAGTGCTAGAGAAGGGGGCAAGTACTATGGCTACACCTTC. Amino acid sequence: CSAREGGKYYGYTF.

This clonotype was counted between two and nine times. This chain connects TRBV6-6 to TRBJ2-7, with 7 bases that match TRBD2. The CDR3 contains 14 residues. After removal of 5 bases from V and 4 bases from J, the junction contained 8 bases not matched to a gene. Per germline, CDR1 MNHNY and CDR2 SVGAGI (reference sequence). CDR3 in amino acids: CASSGDYTPYEQYF. In nucleotides, the CDR3 is TGTGCCAGCAGTGGGGACTACACTCCTTACGAGCAGTACTTC.

CDR3 region: CASRRTSSGANVLTF. CDR3 coding DNA: TGTGCCAGCAGAAGGACCAGCTCTGGGGCCAACGTCCTGACTTTC. V usage is TRBV9 and J usage is TRBJ2-6; D not resolved. The V end lost 5 bases, the J end lost 0 bases, and 9 bases lay between the germline ends. CDR1 is SGDLS, CDR2 YYNGEE, per germline. The length of the CDR3 is 15 residues. Looking up the rest from reference TRBV9 and TRBJ2-6 gives the full variable domain: DSGVTQTPKHLITATGQRVTLRCSPRSGDLSVYWYQQSLDQGLQFLIQYYNGEERAKGNILERFSAQQFPDLHSELNLSSLELGDSALYFCASRRTSSGANVLTFGAGSRLTVL.

The chain combines TRBV4-2 with TRBJ2-1; 11 bases line up with TRBD2. Looked up from germline, CDR1 is LGHNA and CDR2 is YNFKEQ. J was trimmed by 7 bases and V by 0 bases; bases with no gene match: 5. This CDR3 has 16 residues. In DNA form, the CDR3 reads TGTGCCAGCAGCCAAGAGTTCAGGACTAGCGGGAATGAGCAGTTCTTC. It yields the protein CASSQEFRTSGNEQFF.

The rearrangement uses TRBV20-1 and TRBJ2-7, with D unclear. The CDR3 is 13 amino acids. The germline V gene has CDR1 DFQATT and CDR2 SNEGSKA (reference sequence). Trimming left V 1 base short and J 2 bases short, with 9 bases between. CDR3 coding DNA: TGCAGTGCTAGAGGAGATGTGGCCTACGAGCAGTACTTC. It is translated as CSARGDVAYEQYF.

The genes are TRBV29-1 and TRBJ1-1; D call uncertain. Germline assignment: CDR1 SQVTM and CDR2 ANQGSEA. The CDR3 runs 12 residues. The CDR3 bases are TGCAGTGTAAAGGCGGAGTACACTGAAGCTTTCTTT. Protein product: CSVKAEYTEAFF.

The chain couples TRBV28 to TRBJ2-1; 7 nucleotides agree with TRBD2. Unmatched junction bases numbered 2, after V lost 2 bases and J lost 4 bases. The CDR3 consists of 14 residues. CDR1 MDHEN and CDR2 SYDVKM come from the germline V gene. CDR3 region: CASSLLAVYNEQFF. In DNA, the CDR3 is TGTGCCAGCAGTTTACTAGCGGTATACAATGAGCAGTTCTTC.

This clonotype was seen more than once but under ten times. V and J are TRBV9 and TRBJ2-7; unclear D gene. The CDR3 loop spans 12 amino acids. Trimming took off 4 bases at V and 10 bases at J, with 15 bases between the two ends. Germline-derived CDR1 and CDR2 are SGDLS and YYNGEE. The CDR3 loop reads CASSPSVGTQYF. The DNA for the CDR3 is TGTGCCAGCAGCCCCTCCGTCGGAACCCAGTACTTC. Complete variable domain (other parts from reference TRBV9 and TRBJ2-7): DSGVTQTPKHLITATGQRVTLRCSPRSGDLSVYWYQQSLDQGLQFLIQYYNGEERAKGNILERFSAQQFPDLHSELNLSSLELGDSALYFCASSPSVGTQYFGPGTRLTVT.

The chain recombines TRBV20-1 with TRBJ2-5, with D unresolved. Germline assignment: CDR1 DFQATT and CDR2 SNEGSKA (reference sequence). Trimming shortened V by 7 bases and J by 1 base, and 16 bases separated the two germline ends. This CDR3 has 14 amino acids. The CDR3 DNA is TGCAGTGGTACTACGGGCCGTGCCCAAGAGACCCAGTACTTC. Residues: CSGTTGRAQETQYF.

The chain links TRBV5-6 to TRBJ1-2; D is undetermined. With 4 bases removed from V and 6 bases from J, the gap between germline ends came to 13 bases. CDR1 is SGHDT, CDR2 YYEEEE, per germline. This CDR3 is built from 13 residues. CDR3 sequence (DNA): TGTGCCAGCAGCGTTCCGGGCAGAGATGGCTACACCTTC. Translating gives CASSVPGRDGYTF.

Only a few counts were recorded for this clonotype. The V call is TRBV6-2 or TRBV6-3, the J call TRBJ1-2, with D unclear. CDR1 is MNHEY, CDR2 SVGEGT, per germline. The CDR3 contains 11 residues. V shed 5 bases and J shed 8 bases, with 9 bases lying between them. Here the CDR3 reads CASSDQWGYTF. In DNA form, the CDR3 reads TGTGCCAGCAGTGACCAGTGGGGCTACACCTTC.

This chain links TRBV11-2 with TRBJ2-5, with TRBD1 identical over 10 bases. CDR3 length equals 14 residues. V was pared by 2 bases and J by 13 bases, with 10 bases of the junction left unmatched. Germline V gives CDR1 SGHAT, CDR2 FQNNGV. CDR3: CASSLNHRTGGRYF. The CDR3 bases are TGTGCCAGCAGCTTAAATCACCGGACAGGGGGTCGGTACTTC.

CDR3 in amino acids: CARAVFYEQYF. The CDR3 region has the DNA TGCGCCAGGGCAGTTTTCTACGAGCAGTACTTC. The chain has TRBV4-1 and TRBJ2-7; no definite D call. The CDR3 extends over 11 amino acids. Germline V CDR1 and CDR2: MGHRA, YSYEKL. V lost 9 bases to trimming and J lost 3 bases, with 9 bases between them.

The gene calls are TRBV12-3 or TRBV12-4 and TRBJ2-5; 8 bases are a match to TRBD1. The V gene end was trimmed by 9 bases and the J gene end by 0 bases; junction bases not matched to a gene: 6. The length of the CDR3 is 14 residues. The CDR3 nucleotides read TGTGCCAGTATCCGACAGGGGTACCAAGAGACCCAGTACTTC. It codes for CASIRQGYQETQYF.

A note on this clonotype: One end of the junction varies from germline; a read error may be responsible. The chain recombines TRBV7-9 with TRBJ2-1; 13 bases are shared with TRBD2. CDR1 and CDR2 from the germline V gene are SEHNR and FQNEAQ (reference sequence). The CDR3 runs to 15 residues. In nucleotides, the CDR3 is TGTGCCAGCAGGTTAGGGACTAGCGGGGTCCATGAGCAGTTCTTC. Translating it yields CASRLGTSGVHEQFF.

This clonotype was seen just once. The CDR3 DNA follows: TGCAGTGCTGCCTCTACAAACAAGGGTGAGCAGTACTTC. Protein sequence: CSAASTNKGEQYF. The rearrangement links TRBV20-1 to TRBJ2-5; D not certain. The length of the CDR3 is 13 residues. V gave up 5 bases and J gave up 11 bases, with 21 bases separating them. The germline V gene has CDR1 DFQATT and CDR2 SNEGSKA (reference sequence).

The genes are TRBV5-1 and TRBJ2-5; D is undetermined. V dropped 0 bases and J dropped 5 bases, with 8 bases sitting between them. Germline V gene sequence: CDR1 SGHRS, CDR2 YFSETQ. This CDR3 contains 13 residues. The CDR3 bases are TGCGCCAGCAGCTTGGCCTCGTGGGAGACCCAGTACTTC. Translation gives CASSLASWETQYF.

Only one count was recorded for this clonotype. V gene TRBV12-3 or TRBV12-4 combines with J gene TRBJ1-5, with 8 bases aligning to TRBD1. CDR3 size: 15 residues. Unmatched junction bases numbered 6, after V lost 5 bases and J lost 3 bases. Here the CDR3 reads CASSGGTGNNQPQHF. CDR3 in DNA: TGTGCCAGCAGTGGGGGGACAGGCAACAATCAGCCCCAGCATTTT.

In this sample, this clonotype turned up once. V usage is TRBV30 and J usage is TRBJ2-1; 9 nucleotides agree with TRBD2. CDR1 and CDR2 (germline): GTSNPN, SVGIG (reference sequence). The CDR3 totals 15 residues. The V and J ends lost 4 bases and 6 bases, in that order; junction bases with no gene match: 10. The CDR3 DNA sequence: TGTGCCTGGAATCAGAGAGCGGGGGGTAGCAATGAGCAGTTCTTC. Translation gives CAWNQRAGGSNEQFF.

The chain combines TRBV7-2 with TRBJ2-1; D is unclear. V was shortened by 1 base and J by 6 bases, with 13 bases between the two germline ends. The V gene's germline CDR1 is SGHTA and CDR2 FQGNSA. The CDR3 covers 15 residues. CDR3 bases: TGTGCCAGCAGCTTAGAAGTCGGAGTCATCAATGAGCAGTTCTTC. This sequence encodes CASSLEVGVINEQFF. The full variable domain, in which reference TRBV7-2 and TRBJ2-1 provide the parts outside the CDR3, is GAGVSQSPSNKVTEKGKDVELRCDPISGHTALYWYRQSLGQGLEFLIYFQGNSAPDKSGLPSDRFSAERTGGSVSTLTIQRTQQEDSAVYLCASSLEVGVINEQFFGPGTRLTVL.

The chain uses TRBV5-1 and TRBJ2-1; 8 bases align to TRBD1. Unmatched junction bases numbered 6, after V lost 3 bases and J lost 1 base. CDR3 size: 16 residues. The germline V gene has CDR1 SGHRS and CDR2 YFSETQ. CDR3 in amino acids: CASSSQGAISYNEQFF. In DNA, the CDR3 is TGCGCCAGCAGCTCGCAGGGGGCAATTTCCTACAATGAGCAGTTCTTC.

The chain links TRBV12-3 or TRBV12-4 to TRBJ1-2, with 7 bases that match TRBD1. This CDR3 is 14 amino acids long. J lost 3 bases, V lost 2 bases, and 3 bases had no gene match. CDR3 sequence reads: CASSLKGAHYGYTF. In nucleotides, the CDR3 is TGTGCCAGCAGTTTAAAGGGGGCGCACTATGGCTACACCTTC.

This chain uses TRBV25-1 with TRBJ1-2; no clear D gene. Germline V lookup: CDR1 MGHDK, CDR2 SYGVNS. V was shortened by 9 bases and J by 0 bases, with 8 bases between the two germline ends. The CDR3 is 12 amino acids. CDR3 DNA sequence: TGTGCCAGTAGATTAGCTAACTATGGCTACACCTTC. Its translation is CASRLANYGYTF.

This clonotype has only a few counts. The chain joins TRBV29-1 to TRBJ2-7, with a tentative D call TRBD1 (6 bases). Germline values: CDR1 SQVTM, CDR2 ANQGSEA. V gave up 7 bases and J gave up 0 bases, with 19 bases separating them. The CDR3 consists of 15 residues. This CDR3 is CSAALSGVSSYEQYF. The CDR3 nucleotides read TGCAGCGCAGCACTTTCAGGGGTTAGCTCCTACGAGCAGTACTTC.

J is TRBJ1-1 and V is TRBV12-3 or TRBV12-4, with D unresolved. V gave up 8 bases and J gave up 0 bases, with 7 bases separating them. CDR3 size: 12 residues. The CDR3 spells CASATMNTEAFF. The CDR3 bases are TGTGCCAGCGCGACTATGAACACTGAAGCTTTCTTT.

The chain employs TRBV29-1 and TRBJ1-3, with TRBD1 as a possible D gene (5 bases). Deletions cut 7 bases from V and 0 bases from J, with 16 bases between. This CDR3 region has 15 residues. CDR1 and CDR2 from the germline V gene are SQVTM and ANQGSEA. The DNA of the CDR3 is TGCAGCGCCCGAGCCGGGGGGAGCTCTGGAAACACCATATATTTT. It specifies CSARAGGSSGNTIYF.

This clonotype has a handful of counts. The chain recombines TRBV28 with TRBJ2-4, with 8 bases matching TRBD1. The J call may be incorrect, as the DNA end agrees better with TRBJ2-7. Germline V lookup: CDR1 MDHEN, CDR2 SYDVKM. The CDR3 is 15 residues long. CDR3 in amino acids: CASRGQDRSHYEQYF. The CDR3, as DNA: TGTGCCAGCAGGGGACAGGACAGGTCTCACTACGAGCAGTACTTC.

The sample holds one count of this clonotype. This sequence joins TRBV6-1 and TRBJ2-4, with 10 bases identical to TRBD2. The DNA end lines up better with TRBJ2-7; the J call may be wrong. CDR3 size: 17 residues. Germline CDR1 is MNHNS and CDR2 is SASEGT. The CDR3 DNA sequence: TGTGCCAGCAGGCCGGGAGGGACTAGCGAGGGGAACTACGAGCAGTACTTC. Protein: CASRPGGTSEGNYEQYF.

This clonotype was recorded only once. The rearrangement links TRBV20-1 to TRBJ2-3; possibly TRBD1 or TRBD2 for D (6 bases each). V lost 7 bases, J lost 0 bases, and 14 bases lay in between. Germline V gives CDR1 DFQATT, CDR2 SNEGSKA (reference sequence). The CDR3 runs 14 residues. The CDR3 DNA reads TGCAGTGGGGGGGCCGGCATGAGCACAGATACGCAGTATTTT. It yields the protein CSGGAGMSTDTQYF.